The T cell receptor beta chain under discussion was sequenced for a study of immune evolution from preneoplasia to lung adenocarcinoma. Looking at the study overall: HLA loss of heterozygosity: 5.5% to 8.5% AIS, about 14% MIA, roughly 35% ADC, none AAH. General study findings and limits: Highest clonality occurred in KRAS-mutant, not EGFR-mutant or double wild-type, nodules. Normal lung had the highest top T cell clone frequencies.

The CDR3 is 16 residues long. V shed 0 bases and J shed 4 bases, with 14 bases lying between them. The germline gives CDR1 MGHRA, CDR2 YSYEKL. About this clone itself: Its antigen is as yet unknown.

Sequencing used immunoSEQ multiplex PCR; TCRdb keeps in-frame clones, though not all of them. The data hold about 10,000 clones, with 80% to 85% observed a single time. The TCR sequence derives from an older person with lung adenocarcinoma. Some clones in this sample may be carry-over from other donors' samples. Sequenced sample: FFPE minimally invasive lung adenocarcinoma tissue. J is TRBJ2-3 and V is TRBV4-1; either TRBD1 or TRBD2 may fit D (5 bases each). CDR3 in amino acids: CASSQDMRVGADTQYF. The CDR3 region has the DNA TGCGCCAGCAGCCAAGATATGCGGGTAGGGGCAGATACGCAGTATTTT.